The 18 T cell receptor beta chains given below trace back to one sample, sequenced in a study of identical twins. TCRdb itself ran the 5' RACE reads through MiXCR, one entry per CDR3 protein. The repertoire holds some 900,000 distinct CDR3 sequences, with 9% to 15% as singletons. These data also formed part of another study, on yellow fever vaccine responses in identical twins.

Material for sequencing was PBMCs. The receptors were gathered from a woman between 18 and 29 years old in good health.

The chain recombines TRBV4-2 with TRBJ2-7; TRBD2 agrees at 14 bases. J was trimmed by 6 bases and V by 0 bases; bases with no gene match: 4. CDR1 and CDR2 from the germline V gene are LGHNA and YNFKEQ. The CDR3 is made up of 16 amino acids. In nucleotides, the CDR3 is TGTGCCAGCAGCCAAGATGTGGGGACTAGCGGGAGCGAGCAGTACTTC. As protein: CASSQDVGTSGSEQYF.

The rearrangement joins TRBV20-1 to TRBJ2-3; 8 bases line up with TRBD2. J was trimmed by 5 bases and V by 0 bases; bases with no gene match: 10. The germline V gene encodes CDR1 DFQATT and CDR2 SNEGSKA (reference sequence). This CDR3 contains 16 residues. The CDR3 reads CSARDQGGGRLDTQYF. DNA for the CDR3: TGCAGTGCTAGAGATCAGGGCGGGGGGCGTTTAGATACGCAGTATTTT.

The chain carries TRBV19 and TRBJ1-5; 7 positions match TRBD1. The CDR3 is 14 amino acids. Germline trimming cut 7 bases from V and 6 bases from J; bases unmatched to any gene: 9. CDR1 is LNHDA and CDR2 is SQIVND in the germline V gene (reference sequence). The CDR3 DNA sequence: TGTGCCAGTAACCCAGACAGGGCCGGTCAGCCCCAGCATTTT. Its translation is CASNPDRAGQPQHF. Variable domain in full (rest from reference TRBV19 and TRBJ1-5): DGGITQSPKYLFRKEGQNVTLSCEQNLNHDAMYWYRQDPGQGLRLIYYSQIVNDFQKGDIAEGYSVSREKKESFPLTVTSAQKNPTAFYLCASNPDRAGQPQHFGDGTRLSIL.

This clonotype turned up a few times. The J gene is TRBJ2-1, the V gene TRBV5-1; 12 positions match TRBD2. CDR1 is SGHRS and CDR2 is YFSETQ in the germline V gene. CDR3 length equals 17 residues. The V segment lost 3 bases and the J segment 3 bases; nucleotides outside the gene matches: 7. Written as DNA, the CDR3 is TGCGCCAGCAGCTGGGGGGGACTAGCGGGCGACTACAATGAGCAGTTCTTC. Translated: CASSWGGLAGDYNEQFF.

The chain recombines TRBV20-1 with TRBJ2-5, with 7 bases lining up with TRBD2. J was trimmed by 4 bases and V by 3 bases; bases with no gene match: 14. Germline-derived CDR1 and CDR2 are DFQATT and SNEGSKA (reference sequence). The CDR3 is made up of 16 amino acids. The CDR3 DNA reads as TGCAGTGCTAGGGTAGTGTCGGCGCGGGAGTTAGAGACCCAGTACTTC. Translation: CSARVVSARELETQYF.

The table lists this clonotype with a few counts. The CDR3 DNA reads TGTGCCAGCAGCTCGGGCGGAAAAAGCGGGAGGTCCCTCCCTATCTACAATGAGCAGTTCTTC. Amino acid sequence: CASSSGGKSGRSLPIYNEQFF. The J gene is TRBJ2-1, the V gene TRBV11-3, with 9 bases lining up with TRBD2. Germline V lookup: CDR1 SGHNT, CDR2 YENEEA. V lost 4 bases to trimming and J lost 3 bases; unmatched junction nucleotides: 22. The CDR3 is 21 residues long. Full variable domain (rest looked up from reference TRBV11-3 and TRBJ2-1): EAGVVQSPRYKIIEKKQPVAFWCNPISGHNTLYWYLQNLGQGPELLIRYENEEAVDDSQLPKDRFSAERLKGVDSTLKIQPAELGDSAVYLCASSSGGKSGRSLPIYNEQFFGPGTRLTVL.

V is TRBV4-1 and J is TRBJ1-1, with D unclear. The CDR3 runs 15 residues. The V gene's germline CDR1 is MGHRA and CDR2 YSYEKL. With 0 bases removed from V and 1 base from J, the gap between germline ends came to 9 bases. The CDR3 loop is CASSQDWQPNTEAFF. Here the CDR3 DNA reads TGCGCCAGCAGCCAAGATTGGCAGCCGAACACTGAAGCTTTCTTT.

This clonotype has just a few counts. The J gene is TRBJ1-1, the V gene TRBV5-1, with 9 positions matching TRBD1. The CDR3 sequence is 15 residues long. The germline V gene has CDR1 SGHRS and CDR2 YFSETQ. V shed 2 bases and J 7 bases; nucleotides not matched to a gene: 9. The CDR3 reads CASSFETGGAGEAFF. CDR3 DNA sequence: TGCGCCAGCAGCTTCGAAACAGGGGGCGCGGGTGAAGCTTTCTTT.

Note on this clonotype: This clone may be a read error of a much larger clone one base away. The rearrangement joins TRBV12-3 or TRBV12-4 to TRBJ2-5; the match to TRBD2 covers 8 bases. The CDR3 covers 14 residues. J gave up 5 bases and V 4 bases, and 6 bases lay outside the gene matches. In DNA, the CDR3 is TGTGCCAGCAGTTCACGGGGGGGAAGGGAGACCCAGTACTTC. Protein sequence: CASSSRGGRETQYF.

This clonotype was seen more than once but under ten times. The V gene is TRBV27, the J gene TRBJ2-5; 9 nucleotides align to TRBD2. J lost 5 bases, V lost 2 bases, and 12 bases had no gene match. Germline CDR1 is MNHEY and CDR2 is SMNVEV (reference sequence). The CDR3 runs to 17 residues. In DNA form, the CDR3 reads TGTGCCAGCAGTTTAAACGGCGGGGGGGCCGTGCTGGAGACCCAGTACTTC. It translates to CASSLNGGGAVLETQYF.

This clonotype was counted ten times or more. The rearrangement links TRBV7-9 to TRBJ2-1, with D uncertain. The ends were cut back, 0 bases at V and 9 bases at J, with 3 bases in the middle. The CDR3 spans 11 residues. Germline loops: CDR1 SEHNR, CDR2 FQNEAQ (reference sequence). The CDR3 sequence: CASSLATEQFF. The CDR3 DNA is TGTGCCAGCAGCTTAGCGACTGAGCAGTTCTTC.

There are a few counts of this clonotype. The chain uses TRBV4-1 and TRBJ2-1, with a possible D match to TRBD2 (6 bases). The CDR3 sequence is 15 residues long. The V end was cut by 0 bases, the J end by 5 bases, with 11 bases between. Germline V gives CDR1 MGHRA, CDR2 YSYEKL. CDR3 DNA: TGCGCCAGCAGCCAAGAGGAGGGTAGTAACAATGAGCAGTTCTTC. The encoded protein is CASSQEEGSNNEQFF.

The rearrangement joins TRBV20-1 to TRBJ2-2, with no clear D. The V end was cut by 3 bases, the J end by 4 bases, with 6 bases between. The CDR3 is 12 amino acids. Germline V CDR1 and CDR2: DFQATT, SNEGSKA (reference sequence). The CDR3, as DNA: TGCAGTGCTAGGGTCTCCACCGGGGAGCTGTTTTTT. Encoded protein: CSARVSTGELFF.

This clonotype has a handful of counts. The chain couples TRBV12-3 or TRBV12-4 to TRBJ2-3; TRBD2 matches at 8 bases. V dropped 1 base and J dropped 4; count of bases not matched to a gene: 4. The CDR3 totals 15 residues. The CDR3 DNA sequence: TGTGCCAGCAGTTTAGTAGCGGGACCCGCAGATACGCAGTATTTT. It specifies CASSLVAGPADTQYF.

This clonotype appeared a few times. V and J are TRBV12-5 and TRBJ2-3; D possibly corresponds to TRBD1 (6 bases). CDR3 size: 15 residues. V was shortened by 1 base and J by 4 bases, with 12 bases between the two germline ends. In germline, CDR1 is LGHNT, CDR2 FRNRAP. The CDR3 protein is CASGLAGTGPDTQYF. DNA for the CDR3: TGTGCTAGTGGTTTGGCCGGCACAGGGCCAGATACGCAGTATTTT.

The V call is TRBV23-1, the J call TRBJ2-2, with unresolved D. TRBV23-1 is annotated as an ORF whose role is uncertain. V was clipped by 2 bases and J by 1 base, with 14 bases between them. The CDR3 runs to 17 residues. The CDR3, as DNA: TGCGCCAGCAGTCAAGTCAGAGAAAAGCTGAACACCGGGGAGCTGTTTTTT. This encodes CASSQVREKLNTGELFF.

This clonotype was observed a few times. V and J are TRBV15 and TRBJ2-3; TRBD2 aligns across 7 bases. Germline V gene lookup returns CDR1 LNHNV and CDR2 YYDKDF (reference sequence). Trimming removed 7 bases from V and 2 bases from J; junction bases left unmatched: 9. The CDR3 covers 15 residues. CDR3 DNA: TGTGCCACCAAGCGGGGTAGCGGATTCACAGATACGCAGTATTTT. Its protein is CATKRGSGFTDTQYF.

This clonotype was detected a few times. The V gene is TRBV12-3 or TRBV12-4, the J gene TRBJ2-7; D is undetermined. The CDR3 covers 12 residues. The ends were cut back, 4 bases at V and 6 bases at J, with 10 bases in the middle. CDR3 sequence reads: CASSSTWGEQYF. The CDR3 nucleotides are TGTGCCAGCAGTTCCACATGGGGCGAGCAGTACTTC.